Below are 27 T cell receptor beta chains sequenced from a single sample in a study of cytomegalovirus exposure and HLA in healthy donors (dated by TCRdb to 2015 to 2018). Libraries were prepared through the immunoSEQ multiplex PCR assay. The multiplex PCR relied on a mix of 60 forward primers for TCR Vbeta segments and 13 reverse primers for TCR Jbeta segments. TCRdb obtained this table from immuneACCESS and retained in-frame rearrangements with V and J assigned. These tables miss some clones; where compared with another copy, unresolved V genes account for less than half of the shortfall, and the remainder is unexplained. The sample profile shows about 90,000 clones; roughly four fifths of them were found once. The ten top clones hold around 0.53% of the sample. Sequences were obtained from PBMCs. These receptors all stem from a man aged 25 to 40 in good health and CMV-seronegative.

The rearrangement links TRBV5-1 to TRBJ1-1; 7 bases match TRBD1. Losses at the gene ends were 4 bases for V and 1 base for J; bases not matched to a gene: 4. From germline, CDR1 is SGHRS and CDR2 YFSETQ. The CDR3 runs to 14 residues. The CDR3 protein is CASSIRQGNTEAFF. The CDR3, as DNA: TGCGCCAGCAGCATAAGACAGGGGAACACTGAAGCTTTCTTT.

This clone was observed once. The V call is TRBV27, the J call TRBJ1-2; no definite D call. Germline CDR1 is MNHEY and CDR2 is SMNVEV (reference sequence). Trimming removed 0 bases from V and 5 bases from J, with 13 bases in between. This CDR3 is 15 amino acids long. In DNA, the CDR3 is TGTGCCAGCAGTTTATCCTCGACAAGTATGTATGGCTACACCTTC. Translating it yields CASSLSSTSMYGYTF.

The gene calls are TRBV5-1 and TRBJ2-2; 10 bases align to TRBD1. Per germline, CDR1 SGHRS and CDR2 YFSETQ. V gave up 2 bases and J gave up 2 bases; unmatched junction bases: 6. The CDR3 contains 17 residues. CDR3 loop: CASSFRTGGSNTGELFF. CDR3 nucleotides: TGCGCCAGCAGCTTCCGGACAGGGGGTTCCAACACCGGGGAGCTGTTTTTT.

The J gene is TRBJ2-1, the V gene TRBV13; perhaps TRBD2 as D (6 bases). Germline V CDR1 and CDR2: PRHDT, FYEKMQ (reference sequence). Trimming removed 10 bases from V and 5 bases from J, with 15 bases in between. CDR3 length: 13 amino acids. In DNA form, the CDR3 reads TGTGCCACCCGGGGGACGGTGGACAATGAGCAGTTCTTC. Translation gives CATRGTVDNEQFF.

There are a few counts of this clone. The V gene is TRBV6-4, the J gene TRBJ2-6; D gene uncertain. The CDR3 extends over 14 amino acids. The V gene's germline CDR1 is MRHNA and CDR2 SNTAGT. V lost 4 bases, J lost 0 bases, and 4 bases lay in between. The CDR3 DNA reads TGTGCCAGCAGTGCGGGCTCTGGGGCCAACGTCCTGACTTTC. It codes for CASSAGSGANVLTF.

Details on this clone: The sample holds other DNA sequences that translate to the same CDR3. The chain employs TRBV27 and TRBJ1-1; 9 nucleotides line up with TRBD1. Germline CDR1 is MNHEY and CDR2 is SMNVEV (reference sequence). The CDR3 has 12 amino acids. Losses at the gene ends were 8 bases for V and 4 bases for J; bases not matched to a gene: 2. CDR3 nucleotides: TGTGCCAGCCGGACAGGGGTCACTGAAGCTTTCTTT. It yields the protein CASRTGVTEAFF.

The V gene is TRBV19, the J gene TRBJ1-5, with D perhaps TRBD1 (6 bases). The CDR3 contains 17 residues. CDR1 LNHDA and CDR2 SQIVND come from the germline V gene (reference sequence). V lost 5 bases to trimming and J lost 2 bases, with 19 bases between them. The CDR3 spells CASSSGTHYSGNQPQHF. The CDR3 nucleotides are TGTGCCAGTAGTTCCGGGACACACTATAGCGGCAATCAGCCCCAGCATTTT.

CDR3 residues: CASSATENEQFF. CDR3 nucleotide sequence: TGTGCCAGCAGTGCTACAGAGAATGAGCAGTTCTTC. The chain combines TRBV27 with TRBJ2-1, with unresolved D. The ends were cut back, 5 bases at V and 7 bases at J, with 9 bases in the middle. The CDR3 extends over 12 amino acids. CDR1 is MNHEY and CDR2 is SMNVEV in the germline V gene (reference sequence).

V and J are TRBV27 and TRBJ2-5, with D perhaps matching TRBD1 (5 bases). Germline V lookup: CDR1 MNHEY, CDR2 SMNVEV (reference sequence). Deletions cut 6 bases from V and 0 bases from J, with 17 bases between. The CDR3 is made up of 16 amino acids. The CDR3: CASSHGQAWHQETQYF. DNA for the CDR3: TGTGCCAGCAGCCACGGACAAGCATGGCACCAAGAGACCCAGTACTTC.

The V call is TRBV11-2, the J call TRBJ1-2, with TRBD1 as a possible D gene (6 bases). Germline V gives CDR1 SGHAT, CDR2 FQNNGV. V dropped 5 bases and J dropped 1 base, with 17 bases sitting between them. CDR3 length equals 16 residues. CDR3 nucleotides: TGTGCCAGCAGCCTAAGATCCGGGACACTTAACTATGGCTACACCTTC. Translated: CASSLRSGTLNYGYTF.

V gene TRBV6-1 combines with J gene TRBJ2-5; 8 bases agree with TRBD1. V lost 4 bases and J lost 5; bases outside the gene matches: 3. The CDR3 is 13 residues long. The V gene's germline CDR1 is MNHNS and CDR2 SASEGT. Written as DNA, the CDR3 is TGTGCCAGCAGTGCTACAGGGGGGGAGACCCAGTACTTC. Its translation: CASSATGGETQYF.

This rearrangement joins TRBV18 to TRBJ1-1, with a weak D call TRBD1 (5 bases). V lost 3 bases, J lost 7 bases, and 15 bases lay in between. The CDR3 has 14 amino acids. Germline CDR1 KGHSH, CDR2 LQKENI. The CDR3 reads CASSPTAPTGEAFF. In DNA form, the CDR3 reads TGTGCCAGCTCACCGACAGCCCCTACTGGTGAAGCTTTCTTT.

This clone has just a few counts. The chain has TRBV12-5 and TRBJ1-1; no reliable D call. This CDR3 has 13 amino acids. V gave up 5 bases and J gave up 3 bases, with 10 bases separating them. Per germline, CDR1 LGHNT and CDR2 FRNRAP. This chain's CDR3 is CASGPEEYTEAFF. The CDR3 coding sequence is TGTGCTAGTGGTCCCGAGGAGTACACTGAAGCTTTCTTT.

This clone has a handful of counts. The chain recombines TRBV5-1 with TRBJ2-7, with D possibly being TRBD2 (5 bases). The CDR3 is 14 residues long. Germline V gene data show CDR1 as SGHRS and CDR2 as YFSETQ. V lost 7 bases and J 4 bases, leaving 18 bases between the germline ends. The CDR3 sequence is CASQAPTSTYEQYF. Here the CDR3 DNA reads TGCGCCAGCCAAGCCCCAACTAGTACTTACGAGCAGTACTTC.

The rearrangement uses TRBV6-5 and TRBJ1-2, with 7 bases fitting TRBD1. This CDR3 is 15 amino acids long. Per germline, CDR1 MNHEY and CDR2 SVGAGI. J was trimmed by 4 bases and V by 9 bases; bases with no gene match: 14. The DNA of the CDR3 is TGTGCCAGTCAAAAAGGAGGACAGGTGCGCTATGGCTACACCTTC. It encodes CASQKGGQVRYGYTF.

The chain combines TRBV6-6 with TRBJ1-1; 11 bases fit TRBD1. This CDR3 is 13 amino acids long. The J segment lost 10 bases and the V segment lost 5 bases, leaving 6 bases of the junction unmatched. Germline V gives CDR1 MNHNY, CDR2 SVGAGI (reference sequence). The CDR3 region is CASSRGQGAGAFF. CDR3 coding DNA: TGTGCCAGCAGTCGTGGACAGGGGGCCGGAGCTTTCTTT.

The chain joins TRBV18 to TRBJ2-7; tentatively, D is TRBD2 (5 bases). The CDR3 consists of 15 residues. Trimming stripped 2 bases from V and 5 bases from J, with 16 bases between. The germline V gene has CDR1 KGHSH and CDR2 LQKENI. CDR3 sequence (DNA): TGTGCCAGCTCACCATCCGACGGGGTGGCTCACGAGCAGTACTTC. Translated: CASSPSDGVAHEQYF. Combining the CDR3 with reference TRBV18 and TRBJ2-7 gives the whole variable domain NAGVMQNPRHLVRRRGQEARLRCSPMKGHSHVYWYRQLPEEGLKFMVYLQKENIIDESGMPKERFSAEFPKEGPSILRIQQVVRGDSAAYFCASSPSDGVAHEQYFGPGTRLTVT.

As DNA, the CDR3 is TGTGCCAGCAGCCGGCATGTATACACAGGAGATCAGCCCCAGCATTTT. Translation gives CASSRHVYTGDQPQHF. The chain recombines TRBV5-6 with TRBJ1-5; TRBD1 is a possible D gene (5 bases). Trimming stripped 4 bases from V and 5 bases from J, with 19 bases between. The CDR3 totals 16 residues. Germline V gene lookup returns CDR1 SGHDT and CDR2 YYEEEE.

This rearrangement joins TRBV14 to TRBJ1-1, with D unresolved. V lost 4 bases and J 5 bases, leaving 11 bases between the germline ends. The CDR3 extends over 13 amino acids. Per the germline V gene, CDR1 is SGHDN and CDR2 is FVKESK. CDR3 amino acids: CASSLGRATEAFF. The CDR3 DNA follows: TGTGCCAGCAGCCTAGGGAGGGCTACTGAAGCTTTCTTT.

This clone occurred once. The chain carries TRBV4-1 and TRBJ2-2, with D perhaps matching TRBD2 (6 bases). The germline gives CDR1 MGHRA, CDR2 YSYEKL. CDR3 length equals 17 residues. The V and J ends lost 2 bases and 4 bases respectively, with 17 bases between them. CDR3 DNA: TGCGCCAGCAGCCAAAGATTCACAGTCGGGGGCACCGGGGAGCTGTTTTTT. It translates to CASSQRFTVGGTGELFF.

The chain is built from TRBV25-1 and TRBJ2-3, with no clear D. Trimming left V 7 bases short and J 6 bases short, with 8 bases between. From germline, CDR1 is MGHDK and CDR2 SYGVNS. This CDR3 is built from 11 residues. The CDR3 loop reads CASKIGDTQYF. The CDR3 bases are TGTGCCAGCAAGATCGGGGATACGCAGTATTTT. The full variable domain, its missing parts supplied by reference TRBV25-1 and TRBJ2-3, is EADIYQTPRYLVIGTGKKITLECSQTMGHDKMYWYQQDPGMELHLIHYSYGVNSTEKGDLSSESTVSRIRTEHFPLTLESARPSHTSQYLCASKIGDTQYFGPGTRLTVL.

The gene calls are TRBV27 and TRBJ2-2; TRBD2 matches at 13 bases. There are 16 residues in the CDR3. Germline loops: CDR1 MNHEY, CDR2 SMNVEV (reference sequence). V shed 5 bases and J 5 bases; nucleotides not matched to a gene: 5. The CDR3: CASSILAGGPTGELFF. DNA of the CDR3: TGTGCCAGCAGTATACTAGCGGGAGGGCCAACCGGGGAGCTGTTTTTT.

The rearrangement uses TRBV5-1 and TRBJ2-1; a possible D gene is TRBD2 (5 bases). Germline V lookup: CDR1 SGHRS, CDR2 YFSETQ. Trimming removed 2 bases from V and 1 base from J, with 13 bases in between. The CDR3 spans 16 residues. The CDR3 coding sequence is TGCGCCAGCAGCTTAAGGGTTAGACTATCCTACAATGAGCAGTTCTTC. Protein sequence: CASSLRVRLSYNEQFF.

This rearrangement joins TRBV2 to TRBJ2-1; 8 positions match TRBD2. Losses at the gene ends were 6 bases for V and 9 bases for J; bases not matched to a gene: 13. CDR1 is SNHLY and CDR2 is FYNNEI in the germline V gene. The CDR3 covers 15 residues. CDR3: CASSQEIAGPAEQFF. CDR3 nucleotides: TGTGCCAGCAGCCAAGAGATAGCGGGACCCGCTGAGCAGTTCTTC.

This clone was seen more than once but under ten times. The gene calls are TRBV2 and TRBJ2-1; 10 nucleotides match TRBD1. Germline CDR1 reads SNHLY; CDR2 reads FYNNEI. Trimming cost V 6 bases and J 5 bases; bases outside gene matches: 4. The CDR3 is 14 amino acids. The CDR3 nucleotides read TGTGCCAGCAGAAGGACAGGGGGTGACAATGAGCAGTTCTTC. Translation gives CASRRTGGDNEQFF.

The CDR3 DNA follows: TGTGCCAGCAGCTTGAGGGGGGGTCCCTACAATGAGCAGTTCTTC. It yields the protein CASSLRGGPYNEQFF. The gene calls are TRBV7-2 and TRBJ2-1, with TRBD2 as a possible D gene (7 bases). Trimming pared 3 bases from V and 2 bases from J, leaving 11 bases between. Germline CDR1 reads SGHTA; CDR2 reads FQGNSA. This CDR3 is built from 15 residues.

The V gene is TRBV5-1, the J gene TRBJ2-2, with D tentatively TRBD1 (7 bases). V lost 4 bases and J 3 bases, leaving 10 bases between the germline ends. The germline gives CDR1 SGHRS, CDR2 YFSETQ. The CDR3 is 14 residues long. The CDR3 DNA reads as TGCGCCAGCAGCGGAGGGGGCTACACCGGGGAGCTGTTTTTT. This gives the protein CASSGGGYTGELFF.